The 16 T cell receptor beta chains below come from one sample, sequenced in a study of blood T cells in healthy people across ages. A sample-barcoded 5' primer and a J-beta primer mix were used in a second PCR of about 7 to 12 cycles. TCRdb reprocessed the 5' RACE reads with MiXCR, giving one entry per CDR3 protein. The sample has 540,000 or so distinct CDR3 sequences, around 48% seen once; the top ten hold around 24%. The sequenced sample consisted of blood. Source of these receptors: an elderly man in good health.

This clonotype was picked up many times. This CDR3 reads CASSYTGDRSDYGYTF. CDR3 in DNA: TGTGCCAGCAGTTACACCGGGGACAGGTCTGACTATGGCTACACCTTC. This sequence joins TRBV6-6 and TRBJ1-2; the match to TRBD1 covers 8 bases. This CDR3 spans 16 amino acids. Trimming took 2 bases from V and 3 from J; bases not matched to a gene: 8. Germline V lookup: CDR1 MNHNY, CDR2 SVGAGI (reference sequence).

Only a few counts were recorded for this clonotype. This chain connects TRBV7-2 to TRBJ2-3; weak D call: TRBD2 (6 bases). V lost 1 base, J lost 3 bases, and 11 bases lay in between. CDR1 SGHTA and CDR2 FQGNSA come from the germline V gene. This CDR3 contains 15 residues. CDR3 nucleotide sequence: TGTGCCAGCAGCTTAGACGCGCGGGGAACAGATACGCAGTATTTT. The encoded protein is CASSLDARGTDTQYF.

The CDR3 here is CSVEGTDTQYF. CDR3 sequence (DNA): TGCAGCGTTGAAGGGACAGATACGCAGTATTTT. The chain employs TRBV29-1 and TRBJ2-3; D gene uncertain. V lost 1 base, J lost 3 bases, and 2 bases lay in between. CDR1 and CDR2 from the germline V gene are SQVTM and ANQGSEA. The CDR3 has 11 amino acids.

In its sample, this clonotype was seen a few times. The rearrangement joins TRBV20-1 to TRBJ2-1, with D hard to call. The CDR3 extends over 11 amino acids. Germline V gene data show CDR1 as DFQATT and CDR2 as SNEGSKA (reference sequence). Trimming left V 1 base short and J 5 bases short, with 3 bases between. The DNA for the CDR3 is TGCAGTGCTAGAGCCAACAATGAGCAGTTCTTC. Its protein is CSARANNEQFF.

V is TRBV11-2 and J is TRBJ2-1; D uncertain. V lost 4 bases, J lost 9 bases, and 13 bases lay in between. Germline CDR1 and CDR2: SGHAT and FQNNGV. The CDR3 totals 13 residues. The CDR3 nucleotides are TGTGCCAGCAGCTATAAACCTTTGGCTGAGCAGTTCTTC. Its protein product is CASSYKPLAEQFF.

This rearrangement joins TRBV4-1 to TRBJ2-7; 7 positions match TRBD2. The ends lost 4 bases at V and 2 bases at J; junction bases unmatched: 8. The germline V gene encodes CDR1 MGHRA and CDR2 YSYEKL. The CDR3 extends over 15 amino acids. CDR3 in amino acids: CASSPLELAAYEQYF. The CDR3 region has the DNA TGCGCCAGCAGCCCCCTTGAGCTAGCGGCCTACGAGCAGTACTTC.

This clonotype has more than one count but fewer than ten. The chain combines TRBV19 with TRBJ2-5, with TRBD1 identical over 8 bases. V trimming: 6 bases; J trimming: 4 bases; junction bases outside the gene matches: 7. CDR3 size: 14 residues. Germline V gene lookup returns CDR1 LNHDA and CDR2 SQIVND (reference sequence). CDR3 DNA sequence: TGTGCCAGTAGCCCTTCGACAGGGGCAGAGACCCAGTACTTC. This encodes CASSPSTGAETQYF.

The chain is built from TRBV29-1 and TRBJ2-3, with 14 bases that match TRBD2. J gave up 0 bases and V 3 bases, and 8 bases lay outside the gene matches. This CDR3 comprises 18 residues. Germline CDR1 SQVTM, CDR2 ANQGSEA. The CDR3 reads CSVETSGRAGSSTDTQYF. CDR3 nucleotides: TGCAGCGTTGAGACTAGCGGGAGGGCGGGGTCTAGCACAGATACGCAGTATTTT.

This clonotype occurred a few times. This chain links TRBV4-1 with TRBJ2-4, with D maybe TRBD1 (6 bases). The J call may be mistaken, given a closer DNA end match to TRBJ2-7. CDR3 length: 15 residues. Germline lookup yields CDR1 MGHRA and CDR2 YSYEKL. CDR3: CASSQEWYRGNEQYF. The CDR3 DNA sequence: TGCGCCAGCAGCCAAGAATGGTATAGGGGGAACGAGCAGTACTTC.

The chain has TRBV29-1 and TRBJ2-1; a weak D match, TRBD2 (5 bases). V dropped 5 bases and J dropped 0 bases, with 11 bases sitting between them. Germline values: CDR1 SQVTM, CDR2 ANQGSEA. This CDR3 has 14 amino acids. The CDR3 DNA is TGCAGCGTTTTGGGGAGCCTCTCCTACAATGAGCAGTTCTTC. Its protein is CSVLGSLSYNEQFF.

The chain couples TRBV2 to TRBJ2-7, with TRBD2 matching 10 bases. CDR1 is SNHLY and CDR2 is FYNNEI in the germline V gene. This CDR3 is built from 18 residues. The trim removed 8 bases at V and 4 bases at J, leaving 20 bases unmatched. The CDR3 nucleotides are TGTGCCAGCTATGCCGGTTTTAGCGGGAGGAGAACCTCATACGAGCAGTACTTC. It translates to CASYAGFSGRRTSYEQYF.

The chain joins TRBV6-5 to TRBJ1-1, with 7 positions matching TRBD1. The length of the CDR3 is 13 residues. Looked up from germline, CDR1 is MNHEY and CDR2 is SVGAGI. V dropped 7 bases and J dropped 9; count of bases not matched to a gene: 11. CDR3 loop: CASTDSTGRKAFF. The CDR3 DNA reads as TGTGCCAGCACCGACTCGACAGGGCGCAAAGCTTTCTTT.

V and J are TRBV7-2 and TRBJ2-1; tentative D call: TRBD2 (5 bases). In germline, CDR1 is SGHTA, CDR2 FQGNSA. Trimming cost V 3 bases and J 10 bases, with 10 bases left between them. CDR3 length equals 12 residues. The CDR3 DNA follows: TGTGCCAGCAGCTTTGCCTCGGGGGAGCAGTTCTTC. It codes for CASSFASGEQFF.

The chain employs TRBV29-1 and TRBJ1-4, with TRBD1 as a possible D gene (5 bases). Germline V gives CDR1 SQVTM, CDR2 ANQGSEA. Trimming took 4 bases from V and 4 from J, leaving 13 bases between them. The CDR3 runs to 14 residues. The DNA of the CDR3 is TGCAGCGTTGGTCAGGGAGGAGGTAATGAAAAACTGTTTTTT. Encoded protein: CSVGQGGGNEKLFF. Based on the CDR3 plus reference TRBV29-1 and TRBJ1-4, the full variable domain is SAVISQKPSRDICQRGTSLTIQCQVDSQVTMMFWYRQQPGQSLTLIATANQGSEATYESGFVIDKFPISRPNLTFSTLTVSNMSPEDSSIYLCSVGQGGGNEKLFFGSGTQLSVL.

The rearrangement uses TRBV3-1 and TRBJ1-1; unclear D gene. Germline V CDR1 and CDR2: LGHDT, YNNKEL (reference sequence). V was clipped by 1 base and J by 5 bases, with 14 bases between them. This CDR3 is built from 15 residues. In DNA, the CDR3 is TGTGCCAGCAGCCAAGCCACTAGTCGGTGGACTGAAGCTTTCTTT. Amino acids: CASSQATSRWTEAFF.

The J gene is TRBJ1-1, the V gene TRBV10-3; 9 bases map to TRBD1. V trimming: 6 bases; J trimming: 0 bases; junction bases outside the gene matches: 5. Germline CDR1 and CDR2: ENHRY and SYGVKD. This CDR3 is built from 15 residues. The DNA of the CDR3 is TGTGCCATCAGGGCCGACAGGGGGGTGAACACTGAAGCTTTCTTT. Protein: CAIRADRGVNTEAFF.